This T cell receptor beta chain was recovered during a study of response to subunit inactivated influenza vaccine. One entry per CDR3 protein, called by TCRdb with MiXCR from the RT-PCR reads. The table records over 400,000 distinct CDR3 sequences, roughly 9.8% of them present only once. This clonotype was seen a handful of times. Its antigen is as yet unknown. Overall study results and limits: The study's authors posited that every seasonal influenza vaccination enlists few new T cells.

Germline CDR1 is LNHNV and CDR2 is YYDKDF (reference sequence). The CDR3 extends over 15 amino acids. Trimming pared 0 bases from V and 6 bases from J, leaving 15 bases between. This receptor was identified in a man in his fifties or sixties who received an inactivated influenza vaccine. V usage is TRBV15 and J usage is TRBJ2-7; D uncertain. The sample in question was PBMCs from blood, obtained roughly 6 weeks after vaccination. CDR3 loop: CATSRDSGTASEQYF. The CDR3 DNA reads TGTGCCACCAGCAGAGATTCTGGCACGGCCTCCGAGCAGTACTTC.